This T cell receptor beta chain was sequenced in a study of OX40 agonist ivuxolimab in advanced cancers. Clones were sequenced by immunoSEQ multiplex PCR, and TCRdb holds only the in-frame ones, with some missing. The table records over 100,000 clones, 80% to 95% of them present only once. Germline V gives CDR1 LNHDA, CDR2 SQIVND (reference sequence). This CDR3 has 12 residues. V lost 9 bases and J lost 0, with 3 bases in between. Specimen: CD4+ or CD8+ T cells sorted from blood, collected in a trial of the OX40 agonist ivuxolimab. V is TRBV19 and J is TRBJ2-6; no clear D gene. The source of this sequence is an adult with an advanced solid tumor such as melanoma, head and neck, liver or kidney cancer. The CDR3 bases are TGTGCCAGCATCTCTGGGGCCAACGTCCTGACTTTC. Its translation: CASISGANVLTF.